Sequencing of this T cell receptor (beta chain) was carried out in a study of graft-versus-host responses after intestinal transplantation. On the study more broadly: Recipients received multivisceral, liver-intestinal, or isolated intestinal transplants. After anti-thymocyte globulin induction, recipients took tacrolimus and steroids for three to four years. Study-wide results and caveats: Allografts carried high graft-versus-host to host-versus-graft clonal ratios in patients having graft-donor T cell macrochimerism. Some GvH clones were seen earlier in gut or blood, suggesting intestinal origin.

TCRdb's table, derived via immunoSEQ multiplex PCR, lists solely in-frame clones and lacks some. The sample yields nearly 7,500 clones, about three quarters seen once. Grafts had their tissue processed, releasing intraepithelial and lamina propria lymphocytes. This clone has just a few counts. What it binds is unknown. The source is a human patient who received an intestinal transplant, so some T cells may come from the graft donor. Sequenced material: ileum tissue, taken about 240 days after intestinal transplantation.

The CDR3 loop reads CASSEAGGANEKLFF. The CDR3 nucleotides are TGTGCCAGCAGTGAAGCTGGGGGGGCTAATGAAAAACTGTTTTTT. V gene TRBV2 combines with J gene TRBJ1-4, with a tentative D call TRBD1 (5 bases). Trimming stripped 0 bases from V and 3 bases from J, with 8 bases between. The CDR3 is made up of 15 amino acids. In germline, CDR1 is SNHLY, CDR2 FYNNEI. Full variable domain (remainder filled in from reference TRBV2 and TRBJ1-4): EPEVTQTPSHQVTQMGQEVILRCVPISNHLYFYWYRQILGQKVEFLVSFYNNEISEKSEIFDDQFSVERPDGSNFTLKIRSTKLEDSAMYFCASSEAGGANEKLFFGSGTQLSVL.